The clone carrying this TCR beta chain was observed once. Its antigen is as yet unknown. V was clipped by 7 bases and J by 0 bases, with 11 bases between them. The CDR3 contains 14 residues. The germline V gene has CDR1 MNHNY and CDR2 SVGAGI (reference sequence). These data are taken from a study of shared clonotypes between healthy human individuals. The assay was immunoSEQ multiplex PCR, and TCRdb's table has in-frame clones only and misses some. The repertoire holds 2,500,000 or so clones, with over 85% as singletons. The study's findings and limits: As a rule, naive subsets had a larger estimated richness than memory subsets.

The clonotype was recovered from a man aged 18 to 29 in good health. Some clones in this sample may be carry-over from other donors' samples. Sequencing was carried out using naive CD4+ T cells from PBMCs. As for subset: CD45RA+ positively selected. This sequence joins TRBV6-6 and TRBJ2-3; D not resolved. CDR3 sequence reads: CASTALGSTDTQYF. In DNA, the CDR3 is TGTGCCAGCACCGCCCTAGGGAGCACAGATACGCAGTATTTT.